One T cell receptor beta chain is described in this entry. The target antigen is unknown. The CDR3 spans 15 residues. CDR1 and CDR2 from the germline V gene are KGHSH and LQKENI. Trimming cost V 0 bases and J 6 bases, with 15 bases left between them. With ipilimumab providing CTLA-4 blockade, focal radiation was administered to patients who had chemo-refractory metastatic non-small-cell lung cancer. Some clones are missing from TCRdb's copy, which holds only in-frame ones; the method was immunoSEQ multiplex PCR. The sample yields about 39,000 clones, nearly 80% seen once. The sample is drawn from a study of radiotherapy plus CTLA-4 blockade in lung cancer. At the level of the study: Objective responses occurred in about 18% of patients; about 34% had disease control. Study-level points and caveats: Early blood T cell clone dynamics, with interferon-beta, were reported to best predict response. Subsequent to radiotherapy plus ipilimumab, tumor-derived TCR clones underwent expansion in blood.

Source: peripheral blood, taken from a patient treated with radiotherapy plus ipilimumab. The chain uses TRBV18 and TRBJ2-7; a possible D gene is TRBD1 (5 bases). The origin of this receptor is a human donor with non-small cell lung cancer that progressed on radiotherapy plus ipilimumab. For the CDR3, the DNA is TGTGCCAGCTCACCACCTCGGTCTCAGGGATCCGAGCAGTACTTC. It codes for CASSPPRSQGSEQYF.